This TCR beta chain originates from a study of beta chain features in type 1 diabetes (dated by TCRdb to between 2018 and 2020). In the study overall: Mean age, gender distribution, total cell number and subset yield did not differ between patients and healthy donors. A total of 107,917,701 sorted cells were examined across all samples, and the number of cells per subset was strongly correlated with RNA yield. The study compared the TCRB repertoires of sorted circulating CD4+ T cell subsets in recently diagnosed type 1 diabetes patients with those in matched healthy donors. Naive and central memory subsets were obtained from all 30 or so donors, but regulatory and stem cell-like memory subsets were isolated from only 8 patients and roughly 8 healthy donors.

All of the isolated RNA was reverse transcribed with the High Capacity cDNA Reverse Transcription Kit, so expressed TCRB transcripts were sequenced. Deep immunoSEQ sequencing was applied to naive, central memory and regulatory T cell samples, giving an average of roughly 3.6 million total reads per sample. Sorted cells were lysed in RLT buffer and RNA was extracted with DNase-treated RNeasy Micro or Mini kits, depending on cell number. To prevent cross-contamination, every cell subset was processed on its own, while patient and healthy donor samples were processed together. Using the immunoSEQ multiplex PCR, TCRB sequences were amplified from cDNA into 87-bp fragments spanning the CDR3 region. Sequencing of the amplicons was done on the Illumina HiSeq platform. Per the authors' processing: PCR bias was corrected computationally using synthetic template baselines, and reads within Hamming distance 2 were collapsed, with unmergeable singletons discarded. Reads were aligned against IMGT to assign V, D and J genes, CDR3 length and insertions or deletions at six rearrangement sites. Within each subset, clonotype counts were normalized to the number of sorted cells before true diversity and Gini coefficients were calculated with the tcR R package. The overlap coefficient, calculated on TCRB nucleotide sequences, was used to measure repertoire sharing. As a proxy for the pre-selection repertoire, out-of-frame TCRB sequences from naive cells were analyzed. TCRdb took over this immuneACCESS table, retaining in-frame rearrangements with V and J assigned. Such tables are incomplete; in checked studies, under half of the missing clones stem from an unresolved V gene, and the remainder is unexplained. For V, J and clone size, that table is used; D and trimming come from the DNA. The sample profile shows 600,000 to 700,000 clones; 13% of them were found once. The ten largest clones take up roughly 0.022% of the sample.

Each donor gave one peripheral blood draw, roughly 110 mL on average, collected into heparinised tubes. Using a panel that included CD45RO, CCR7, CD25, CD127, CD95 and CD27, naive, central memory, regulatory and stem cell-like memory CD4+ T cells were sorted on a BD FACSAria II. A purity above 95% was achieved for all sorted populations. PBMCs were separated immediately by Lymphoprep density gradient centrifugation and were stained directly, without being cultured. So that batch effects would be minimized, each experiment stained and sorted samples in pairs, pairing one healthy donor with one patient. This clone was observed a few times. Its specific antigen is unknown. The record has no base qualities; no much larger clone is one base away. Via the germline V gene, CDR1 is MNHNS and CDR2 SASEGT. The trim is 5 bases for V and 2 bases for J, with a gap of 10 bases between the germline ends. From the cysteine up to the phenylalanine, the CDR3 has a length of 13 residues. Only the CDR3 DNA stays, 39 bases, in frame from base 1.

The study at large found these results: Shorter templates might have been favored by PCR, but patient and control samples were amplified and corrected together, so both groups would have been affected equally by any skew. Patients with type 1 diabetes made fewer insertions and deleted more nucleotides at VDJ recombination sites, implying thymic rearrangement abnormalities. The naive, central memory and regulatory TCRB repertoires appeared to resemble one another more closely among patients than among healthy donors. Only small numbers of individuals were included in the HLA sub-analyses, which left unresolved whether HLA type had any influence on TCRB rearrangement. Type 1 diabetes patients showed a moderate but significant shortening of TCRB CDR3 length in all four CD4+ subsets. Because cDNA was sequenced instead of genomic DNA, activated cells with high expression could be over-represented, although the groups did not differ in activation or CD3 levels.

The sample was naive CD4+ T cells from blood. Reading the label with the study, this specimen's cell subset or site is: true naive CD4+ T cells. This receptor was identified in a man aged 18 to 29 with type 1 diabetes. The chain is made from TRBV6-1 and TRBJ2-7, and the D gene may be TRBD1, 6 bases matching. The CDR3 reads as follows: CASSQTGPYEQYF. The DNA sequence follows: TGTGCCAGCAGTCAGACAGGTCCCTACGAGCAGTACTTC.